This T cell receptor beta chain emerged from a study of molecular identifiers for immune sequencing clone quantification. Previously described methods and listed TCR primers produced bulk TCR libraries. TCRdb re-derived calls from the PCR reads in MiXCR, one entry per CDR3 protein. The data hold 100,000 or so distinct CDR3 sequences, with about 21% observed a single time. Germline V lookup: CDR1 SGHKS, CDR2 YYEKEE (reference sequence). The CDR3 covers 13 residues. V was clipped by 6 bases and J by 3 bases, with 13 bases between them. Between 20,000 and 1,000,000 sorted cells, with 10%, 30% or 50% RNA, yielded naive CD8 libraries. This clonotype has ten or more counts.

The J gene is TRBJ2-7, the V gene TRBV5-5; possibly TRBD2 for D (5 bases). The sequencing sample was made of naive CD8+ T cells from blood, with Jurkat cell RNA spiked in. Subset of the sample: FACS-sorted CD8+CD4-CCR7+CD45RA+ naive T cells. This receptor was identified in a human donor in good health. Some libraries in this study had Jurkat cell RNA spiked in. The CDR3 region is CASTGWSGYEQYF. CDR3 nucleotide sequence: TGTGCCAGCACCGGGTGGAGCGGCTACGAGCAGTACTTC.